This T cell receptor (beta chain) was profiled in a study of CD8 T cells in Susac syndrome. This CDR3 has 15 residues. Trimming removed 4 bases at V and 2 bases at J, with 12 bases between. From germline, CDR1 is MNHEY and CDR2 SVGAGI. Reverse transcription of about 0.45 to 1 ug RNA was performed with random hexamers. MiXCR, applied by TCRdb to the immunoSEQ multiplex PCR reads, yields one record per CDR3 protein. The sample yields 200,000 to 250,000 distinct CDR3 sequences, 94% seen once. In this sample, this clonotype turned up once. TCR beta sequences were obtained from blood CD8+ and CD4+ T cells. Specimen: CD4+ T cells from PBMCs. This clonotype was obtained from a human donor with Susac syndrome. The genes are TRBV6-5 and TRBJ1-5; D is undetermined. CDR3 protein: CASSLTQSGNQPQHF. CDR3 bases: TGTGCCAGCAGTTTGACACAATCCGGCAATCAGCCCCAGCATTTT.